Below, one T cell receptor beta chain is given with its context. The germline V gene has CDR1 SGHDN and CDR2 FVKESK. V lost 5 bases and J 3 bases, leaving 11 bases between the germline ends. The CDR3 runs to 15 residues. These data originate in a study of OX40 agonist ivuxolimab in advanced cancers. Profiling relied on immunoSEQ multiplex PCR, and the TCRdb table lists in-frame clones only, not all of them. This sample carries 67,000 or so clones, about 92% of them seen once, and the ten largest clones take around 1.1%. Sequencing used CD4+ or CD8+ T cells sorted from blood, obtained in a trial of the OX40 agonist ivuxolimab. The rearrangement uses TRBV14 and TRBJ1-6; no definite D call. The clonotype comes from an adult with an advanced solid tumor such as melanoma, head and neck, liver or kidney cancer. This CDR3 is CASSDRVYYNSPLHF. In DNA form, the CDR3 reads TGTGCCAGCAGCGACCGGGTCTACTATAATTCACCCCTCCACTTT.